A single T cell receptor beta chain is shown here with its context. How the authors handled the data: Estimation of nucleated cell counts relied on the amplification of reference gene primers. The method was immunoSEQ multiplex PCR; TCRdb's version includes in-frame clones alone and lacks a portion of them. D and trimming come from the DNA, and the V and J calls and clone size come from that table. The sample lists tens of thousands of clones; nearly 90% were seen once. V shed 2 bases, J shed 4 bases, and the junction held 8 bases outside the gene matches. The CDR3 spans 16 residues. The germline V gene encodes CDR1 SGHTA and CDR2 FQGNSA. The data derive from a study of blood T cell repertoires in COVID-19. Across the whole study: COVID-19 samples from acute and convalescent phases originated in the United States, Italy and Spain.

Sample: peripheral blood. The clonotype comes from a man between 60 and 75 years old with acute or convalescent COVID-19. The chain combines TRBV7-2 with TRBJ2-5, with 9 bases matching TRBD1. Here the CDR3 reads CASSLMGTGFLETQYF. The DNA of the CDR3 is TGTGCCAGCAGCTTAATGGGGACAGGGTTCTTAGAGACCCAGTACTTC.